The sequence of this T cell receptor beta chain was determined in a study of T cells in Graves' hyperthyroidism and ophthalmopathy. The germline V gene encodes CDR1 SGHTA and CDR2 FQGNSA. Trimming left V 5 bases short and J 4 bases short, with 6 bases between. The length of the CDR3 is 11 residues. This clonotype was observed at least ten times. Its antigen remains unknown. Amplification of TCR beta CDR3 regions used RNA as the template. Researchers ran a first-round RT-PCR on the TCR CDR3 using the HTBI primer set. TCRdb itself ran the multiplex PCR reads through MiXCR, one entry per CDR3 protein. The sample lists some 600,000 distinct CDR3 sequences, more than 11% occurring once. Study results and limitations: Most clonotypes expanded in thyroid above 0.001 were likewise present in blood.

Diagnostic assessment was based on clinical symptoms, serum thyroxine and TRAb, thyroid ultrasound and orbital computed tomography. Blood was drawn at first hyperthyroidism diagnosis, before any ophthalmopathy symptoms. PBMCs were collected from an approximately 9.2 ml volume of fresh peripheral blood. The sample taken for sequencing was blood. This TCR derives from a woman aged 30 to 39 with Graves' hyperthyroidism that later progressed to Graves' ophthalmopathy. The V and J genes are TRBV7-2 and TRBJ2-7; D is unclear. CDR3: CASSPKYEQYF. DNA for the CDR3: TGTGCCAGCAGCCCAAAGTACGAGCAGTACTTC.